Below are 10 T cell receptor beta chains sequenced from a single sample in a study of blood T cell repertoires in COVID-19. The assay was immunoSEQ multiplex PCR, and TCRdb's table has in-frame clones only and misses some. Among about 380,000 clones listed, roughly 85% were seen once. Source material: peripheral blood. These receptor sequences come from a woman between 18 and 29 years old with acute or convalescent COVID-19.

As for this clone: This may stem from a read error, because a much larger clone lies one nucleotide away. The genes are TRBV7-2 and TRBJ2-5, with D uncertain. The CDR3 runs to 12 residues. Germline V CDR1 and CDR2: SGHTA, FQGNSA. V was pared by 1 base and J by 5 bases, with 5 bases between. CDR3 DNA sequence: TGTGCCAGCAGCTTAGTAGAGGAGACCCAGTACTTC. Translation gives CASSLVEETQYF.

The chain links TRBV21-1 to TRBJ2-5; the tabulated D call, TRBD1, remains unverified against the DNA. TRBV21-1 is deemed a pseudogene. CDR3 size: 17 residues. For the CDR3, the DNA is TGTGCCAGCAGCAAAAGATTAGGGACAGGGTGTCAAGAGACCCAGTACTTC. Its protein is CASSKRLGTGCQETQYF.

The gene calls are TRBV19 and TRBJ2-7, with 8 bases matching TRBD1. CDR1 and CDR2 from the germline V gene are LNHDA and SQIVND (reference sequence). This CDR3 region has 14 residues. V trimming: 4 bases; J trimming: 4 bases; junction bases outside the gene matches: 6. Here the CDR3 DNA reads TGTGCCAGTAGTACCCGGGGACAGGAGTACGAGCAGTACTTC. Translating gives CASSTRGQEYEQYF.

The CDR3 is CASSQYIPNTEAFF. CDR3 sequence (DNA): TGCGCCAGCAGCCAGTACATTCCGAACACTGAAGCTTTCTTT. The gene calls are TRBV4-1 and TRBJ1-1; D not resolved. Trimming left V 3 bases short and J 1 base short, with 9 bases between. The CDR3 covers 14 residues. Looked up from germline, CDR1 is MGHRA and CDR2 is YSYEKL.

This clone is a singleton in its sample. The chain links TRBV19 to TRBJ1-5; 7 nucleotides line up with TRBD1. The V gene's germline CDR1 is LNHDA and CDR2 SQIVND (reference sequence). The CDR3 length is 12 residues. With V trimmed by 10 bases and J by 12 bases, 12 bases remained unmatched. Here the CDR3 reads CATGTVGLIQHF. CDR3 DNA sequence: TGTGCCACTGGGACAGTTGGGCTAATCCAGCATTTT.

Comments on this clone: Other nucleotide sequences in the sample specify the same CDR3. The V and J genes are TRBV19 and TRBJ2-5, with D tentatively TRBD1 (5 bases). CDR3 length: 14 residues. V dropped 3 bases and J dropped 1 base, with 9 bases sitting between them. Germline CDR1 LNHDA, CDR2 SQIVND (reference sequence). The CDR3 loop is CASSMVQGQETQYF. In DNA form, the CDR3 reads TGTGCCAGTAGTATGGTCCAGGGCCAAGAGACCCAGTACTTC.

V usage is TRBV5-1 and J usage is TRBJ2-3; D not certain. The CDR3 has 14 residues. Trimming pared 5 bases from V and 0 bases from J, leaving 10 bases between. The germline gives CDR1 SGHRS, CDR2 YFSETQ. This chain's CDR3 is CASRVESSTDTQYF. In DNA, the CDR3 is TGCGCCAGCAGAGTAGAGTCTAGCACAGATACGCAGTATTTT.

This clone was counted a single time. The chain recombines TRBV7-2 with TRBJ2-2; 9 bases agree with TRBD1. The germline CDR1 and CDR2 sequences are SGHTA and FQGNSA. The CDR3 covers 18 residues. V lost 5 bases to trimming and J lost 4 bases; unmatched junction nucleotides: 14. The CDR3: CASSKTLPGTGITGELFF. Here the CDR3 DNA reads TGTGCCAGCAGCAAAACACTCCCCGGGACAGGGATCACCGGGGAGCTGTTTTTT.

This chain uses TRBV14 with TRBJ2-1; 10 bases are a match to TRBD1. The CDR3 contains 16 residues. CDR1 is SGHDN, CDR2 FVKESK, per germline. The V gene end was trimmed by 2 bases and the J gene end by 1 base; junction bases not matched to a gene: 2. This CDR3 is CASSQRTGGSYNEQFF. The CDR3 DNA follows: TGTGCCAGCAGCCAAAGGACAGGGGGTTCCTACAATGAGCAGTTCTTC.

The genes are TRBV25-1 and TRBJ1-4, with TRBD1 matching 8 bases. CDR1 MGHDK and CDR2 SYGVNS come from the germline V gene. This CDR3 contains 15 residues. Losses at the gene ends were 2 bases for V and 7 bases for J; bases not matched to a gene: 6. The CDR3 nucleotides are TGTGCCAGCAGTGAAGCAGGGACAGGATTTGAAAAACTGTTTTTT. Amino acids: CASSEAGTGFEKLFF.